The 11 T cell receptor beta chains below come from one sample, sequenced in a study of a mutant IDH1 vaccine in newly diagnosed glioma. Time point noted: week 23, last vaccination. Doses of 300 ug of mutant IDH1 20-mer peptide were given with topical imiquimod. These receptors are not linked to any known antigen. Sequencing used immunoSEQ multiplex PCR; TCRdb keeps in-frame clones, though not all of them. The repertoire holds 50,000 to 60,000 clones, with about 80% as singletons. The sample consisted of PBMCs, taken from a glioma patient whose treatment included an IDH1 peptide vaccine. These receptors were collected from a man in his forties or fifties with glioma.

In this sample, this clone turned up a few times. The chain recombines TRBV6-5 with TRBJ2-1, with D unclear. CDR3 length: 13 amino acids. Trimming left V 0 bases short and J 7 bases short, with 7 bases between. The germline V gene encodes CDR1 MNHEY and CDR2 SVGAGI. CDR3: CASSYSLGNEQFF. CDR3 DNA sequence: TGTGCCAGCAGTTACTCGCTGGGGAATGAGCAGTTCTTC.

V is TRBV5-6 and J is TRBJ2-7, with D perhaps TRBD1 (6 bases). Germline CDR1 is SGHDT and CDR2 is YYEEEE. This CDR3 contains 14 residues. V lost 4 bases and J lost 3, with 14 bases in between. In DNA, the CDR3 is TGTGCCAGCAGCCTTGCCGGGACAATCTACGAGCAGTACTTC. Translation: CASSLAGTIYEQYF.

The rearrangement joins TRBV9 to TRBJ2-7; D assignment may be TRBD1 or TRBD2 (5 bases each). The CDR3 contains 16 residues. V was shortened by 4 bases and J by 2 bases, with 19 bases between the two germline ends. Germline V gene sequence: CDR1 SGDLS, CDR2 YYNGEE. CDR3 region: CASSLGSGTIPYEQYF. DNA of the CDR3: TGTGCCAGCAGCTTAGGGTCCGGGACCATCCCCTACGAGCAGTACTTC.

The table lists this clone with a few counts. This sequence joins TRBV6-5 and TRBJ1-3; D remains unclear. The CDR3 is made up of 14 amino acids. V shed 2 bases and J shed 1 base, with 6 bases lying between them. CDR1 and CDR2 from the germline V gene are MNHEY and SVGAGI. The CDR3 protein is CASSYDGSGNTIYF. The CDR3 DNA sequence: TGTGCCAGCAGTTACGATGGGTCTGGAAACACCATATATTTT.

This chain links TRBV6-1 with TRBJ1-4, with TRBD1 matching 11 bases. Unmatched junction bases numbered 4, after V lost 2 bases and J lost 8 bases. Looked up from germline, CDR1 is MNHNS and CDR2 is SASEGT. The CDR3 consists of 15 residues. CDR3 protein: CASSEWTGGWEKLFF. Here the CDR3 DNA reads TGTGCCAGCAGTGAATGGACAGGGGGCTGGGAAAAACTGTTTTTT.

The chain uses TRBV6-1 and TRBJ1-2; no firm D call. Germline CDR1 reads MNHNS; CDR2 reads SASEGT. V was cut by 3 bases and J by 5 bases, with 16 bases left in between. The CDR3 sequence is 15 residues long. DNA of the CDR3: TGTGCCAGCAGTGATCGGGGAGGCTCCCCTTATGGCTACACCTTC. Amino acids: CASSDRGGSPYGYTF.

The CDR3 spells CASSQTLMGGEQYF. The CDR3 region has the DNA TGCGCCAGCAGCCAAACCTTAATGGGGGGCGAGCAGTACTTC. V usage is TRBV4-1 and J usage is TRBJ2-7, with D possibly TRBD2 on 6 matching bases. Trimming shortened V by 2 bases and J by 6 bases, and 14 bases separated the two germline ends. The germline CDR1 and CDR2 sequences are MGHRA and YSYEKL. The CDR3 runs 14 residues.

The V and J genes are TRBV6-1 and TRBJ2-2; TRBD2 agrees at 8 bases. V dropped 0 bases and J dropped 4; count of bases not matched to a gene: 7. The CDR3 loop spans 17 amino acids. The germline V gene has CDR1 MNHNS and CDR2 SASEGT. DNA of the CDR3: TGTGCCAGCAGTGAAGCACAGCTAGCGGGTGGCACCGGGGAGCTGTTTTTT. Translated, it gives CASSEAQLAGGTGELFF.

This chain uses TRBV19 with TRBJ1-2; possibly TRBD1 for D (6 bases). The ends were cut back, 6 bases at V and 2 bases at J, with 10 bases in the middle. Germline loops: CDR1 LNHDA, CDR2 SQIVND (reference sequence). The CDR3 totals 13 residues. The CDR3 nucleotides read TGTGCCAGTAGGCGGACAGCCAACTATGGCTACACCTTC. It is translated as CASRRTANYGYTF.

This clone was detected only a few times. J is TRBJ2-7 and V is TRBV7-9; 9 bases fit TRBD1. The V and J ends lost 5 bases and 5 bases, in that order; junction bases with no gene match: 7. The V gene's germline CDR1 is SEHNR and CDR2 FQNEAQ (reference sequence). The CDR3 length is 14 residues. The CDR3 is CASSPTGQGHEQYF. CDR3 nucleotides: TGTGCCAGCAGCCCGACGGGACAGGGACACGAGCAGTACTTC.

The rearrangement joins TRBV6-1 to TRBJ2-7; TRBD1 agrees at 8 bases. Losses at the gene ends were 5 bases for V and 0 bases for J; bases not matched to a gene: 6. The CDR3 runs 15 residues. Germline CDR1 MNHNS, CDR2 SASEGT. As DNA, the CDR3 is TGTGCCAGCAGTCTGGACAGGGTCAGCTCCTACGAGCAGTACTTC. Its translation: CASSLDRVSSYEQYF.